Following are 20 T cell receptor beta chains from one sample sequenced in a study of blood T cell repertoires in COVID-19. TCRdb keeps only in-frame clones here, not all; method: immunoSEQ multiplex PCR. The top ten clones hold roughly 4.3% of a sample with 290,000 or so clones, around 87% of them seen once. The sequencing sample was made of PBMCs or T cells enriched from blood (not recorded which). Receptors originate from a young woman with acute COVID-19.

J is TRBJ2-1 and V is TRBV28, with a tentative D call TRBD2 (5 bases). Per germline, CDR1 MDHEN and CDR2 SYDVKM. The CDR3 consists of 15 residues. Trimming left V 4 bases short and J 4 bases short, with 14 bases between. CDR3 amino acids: CASSSEDLLYNEQFF. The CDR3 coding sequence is TGTGCCAGCAGTTCGGAGGATCTACTTTACAATGAGCAGTTCTTC.

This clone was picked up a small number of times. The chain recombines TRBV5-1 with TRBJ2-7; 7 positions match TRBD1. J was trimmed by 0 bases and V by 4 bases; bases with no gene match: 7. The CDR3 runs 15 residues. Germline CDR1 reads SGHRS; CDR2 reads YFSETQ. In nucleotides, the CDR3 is TGCGCCAGCAGCCACCGGGACAGAGACTCCTACGAGCAGTACTTC. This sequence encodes CASSHRDRDSYEQYF.

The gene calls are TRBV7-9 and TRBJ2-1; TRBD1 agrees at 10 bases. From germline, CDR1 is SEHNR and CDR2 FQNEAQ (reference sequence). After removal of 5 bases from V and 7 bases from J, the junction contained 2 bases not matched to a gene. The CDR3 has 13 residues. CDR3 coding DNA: TGTGCCAGCAGCCCGGACAGGGGGAATGAGCAGTTCTTC. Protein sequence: CASSPDRGNEQFF.

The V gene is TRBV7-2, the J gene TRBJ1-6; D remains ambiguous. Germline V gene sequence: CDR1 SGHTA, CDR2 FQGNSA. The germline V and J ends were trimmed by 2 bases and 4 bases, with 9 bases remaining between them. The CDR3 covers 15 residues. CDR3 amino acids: CASSLIPDYNSPLHF. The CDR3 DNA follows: TGTGCCAGCAGCTTAATTCCAGATTATAATTCACCCCTCCACTTT.

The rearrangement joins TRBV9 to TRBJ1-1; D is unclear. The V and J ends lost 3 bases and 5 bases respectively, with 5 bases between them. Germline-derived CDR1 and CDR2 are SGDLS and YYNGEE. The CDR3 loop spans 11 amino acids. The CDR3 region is CASSAPTEAFF. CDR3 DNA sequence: TGTGCCAGCAGCGCCCCGACTGAAGCTTTCTTT. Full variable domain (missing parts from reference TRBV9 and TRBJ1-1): DSGVTQTPKHLITATGQRVTLRCSPRSGDLSVYWYQQSLDQGLQFLIQYYNGEERAKGNILERFSAQQFPDLHSELNLSSLELGDSALYFCASSAPTEAFFGQGTRLTVV.

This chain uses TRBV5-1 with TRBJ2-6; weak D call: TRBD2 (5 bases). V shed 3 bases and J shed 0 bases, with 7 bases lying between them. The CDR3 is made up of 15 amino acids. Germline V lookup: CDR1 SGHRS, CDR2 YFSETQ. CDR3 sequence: CASSSRDSGANVLTF. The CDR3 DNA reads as TGCGCCAGCAGCTCCCGGGACTCTGGGGCCAACGTCCTGACTTTC. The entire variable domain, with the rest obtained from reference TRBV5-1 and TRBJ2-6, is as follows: KAGVTQTPRYLIKTRGQQVTLSCSPISGHRSVSWYQQTPGQGLQFLFEYFSETQRNKGNFPGRFSGRQFSNSRSEMNVSTLELGDSALYLCASSSRDSGANVLTFGAGSRLTVL.

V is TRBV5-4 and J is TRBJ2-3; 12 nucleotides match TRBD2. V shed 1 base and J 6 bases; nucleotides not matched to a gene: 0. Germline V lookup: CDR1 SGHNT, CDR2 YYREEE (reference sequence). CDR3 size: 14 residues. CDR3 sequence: CASSLTSGRDTQYF. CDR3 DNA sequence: TGTGCCAGCAGCTTGACTAGCGGGAGGGATACGCAGTATTTT.

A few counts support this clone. The CDR3 region is CAISEPGPNYEQYF. The CDR3 DNA follows: TGTGCCATCAGTGAACCAGGGCCGAACTACGAGCAGTACTTC. The genes are TRBV10-3 and TRBJ2-7; possible D gene TRBD1, 5 bases. The CDR3 is made up of 14 amino acids. Trimming took off 3 bases at V and 3 bases at J, with 12 bases between the two ends. The germline V gene encodes CDR1 ENHRY and CDR2 SYGVKD.

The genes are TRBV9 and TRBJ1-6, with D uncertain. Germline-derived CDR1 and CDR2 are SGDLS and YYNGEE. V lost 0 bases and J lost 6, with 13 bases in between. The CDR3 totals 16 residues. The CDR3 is CASSVEEGLLNSPLHF. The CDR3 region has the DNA TGTGCCAGCAGCGTAGAAGAGGGCCTTCTTAATTCACCCCTCCACTTT. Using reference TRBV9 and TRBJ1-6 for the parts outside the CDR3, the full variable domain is DSGVTQTPKHLITATGQRVTLRCSPRSGDLSVYWYQQSLDQGLQFLIQYYNGEERAKGNILERFSAQQFPDLHSELNLSSLELGDSALYFCASSVEEGLLNSPLHFGNGTRLTVT.

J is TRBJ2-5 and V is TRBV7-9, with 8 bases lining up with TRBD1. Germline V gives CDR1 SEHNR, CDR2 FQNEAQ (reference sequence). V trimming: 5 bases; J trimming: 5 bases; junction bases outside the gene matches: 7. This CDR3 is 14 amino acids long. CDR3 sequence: CASSPGQGGETQYF. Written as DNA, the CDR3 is TGTGCCAGCAGCCCCGGACAGGGCGGGGAGACCCAGTACTTC.

The CDR3 coding sequence is TGTGCCAGCAGGGAAACCGGGACAGGGTACGACGAGCAGTACTTC. Its translation is CASRETGTGYDEQYF. V usage is TRBV11-3 and J usage is TRBJ2-7; 9 bases are a match to TRBD1. The CDR3 loop spans 15 amino acids. Germline V gene lookup returns CDR1 SGHNT and CDR2 YENEEA. V trimming: 6 bases; J trimming: 5 bases; junction bases outside the gene matches: 11.

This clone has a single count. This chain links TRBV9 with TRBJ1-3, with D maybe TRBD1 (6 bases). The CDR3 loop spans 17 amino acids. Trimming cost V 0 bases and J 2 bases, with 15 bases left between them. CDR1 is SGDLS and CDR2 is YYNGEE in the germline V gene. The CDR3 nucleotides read TGTGCCAGCAGCGTAGGGGGGACACATCAGACTGGAAACACCATATATTTT. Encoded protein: CASSVGGTHQTGNTIYF.

The CDR3 bases are TGTGCCTCAGACGTCGGCGGGTACAATGAGCAGTTCTTC. It encodes CASDVGGYNEQFF. The V gene is TRBV30, the J gene TRBJ2-1; D perhaps matches TRBD2 (5 bases). V lost 7 bases and J lost 4, with 14 bases in between. CDR3 length: 13 amino acids. Germline V gives CDR1 GTSNPN, CDR2 SVGIG (reference sequence). Variable domain in full (rest from reference TRBV30 and TRBJ2-1): SQTIHQWPATLVQPVGSPLSLECTVEGTSNPNLYWYRQAAGRGLQLLFYSVGIGQISSEVPQNLSASRPQDRQFILSSKKLLLSDSGFYLCASDVGGYNEQFFGPGTRLTVL.

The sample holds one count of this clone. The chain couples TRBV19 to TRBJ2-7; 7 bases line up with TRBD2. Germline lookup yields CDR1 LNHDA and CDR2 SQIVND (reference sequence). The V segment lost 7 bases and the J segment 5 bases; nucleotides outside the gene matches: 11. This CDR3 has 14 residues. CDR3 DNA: TGTGCCAGTAACCCCGGGCGGGAGTCCGACGAGCAGTACTTC. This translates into CASNPGRESDEQYF.

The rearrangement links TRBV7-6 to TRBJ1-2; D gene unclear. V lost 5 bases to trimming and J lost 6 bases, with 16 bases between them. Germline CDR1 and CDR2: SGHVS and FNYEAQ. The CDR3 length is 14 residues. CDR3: CASSPRTVDDGYTF. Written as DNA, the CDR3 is TGTGCCAGCAGCCCCCGAACAGTGGATGATGGCTACACCTTC.

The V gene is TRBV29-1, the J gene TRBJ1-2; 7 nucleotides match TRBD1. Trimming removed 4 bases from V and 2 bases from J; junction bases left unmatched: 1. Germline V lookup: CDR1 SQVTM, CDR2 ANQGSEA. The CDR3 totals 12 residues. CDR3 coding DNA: TGCAGCGTTGGGGACAGCAACTATGGCTACACCTTC. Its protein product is CSVGDSNYGYTF.

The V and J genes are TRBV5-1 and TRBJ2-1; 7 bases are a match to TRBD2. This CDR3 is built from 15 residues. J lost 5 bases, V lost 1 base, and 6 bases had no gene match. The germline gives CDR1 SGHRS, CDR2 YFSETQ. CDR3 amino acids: CASSLSPSGNNEQFF. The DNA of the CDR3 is TGCGCCAGCAGCTTGAGCCCTAGCGGAAACAATGAGCAGTTCTTC.

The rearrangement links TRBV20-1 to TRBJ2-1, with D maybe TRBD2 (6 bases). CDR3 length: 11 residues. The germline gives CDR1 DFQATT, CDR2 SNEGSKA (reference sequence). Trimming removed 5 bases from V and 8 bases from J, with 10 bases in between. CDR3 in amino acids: CSARTTDEQFF. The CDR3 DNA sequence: TGCAGTGCTCGGACTACGGATGAGCAGTTCTTC.

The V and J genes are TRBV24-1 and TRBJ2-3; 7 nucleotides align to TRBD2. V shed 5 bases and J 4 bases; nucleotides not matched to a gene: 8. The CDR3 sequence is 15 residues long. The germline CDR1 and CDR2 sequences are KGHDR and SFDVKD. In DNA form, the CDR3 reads TGTGCCACCAGTGGGCAGGGAGGGAAGGCAGATACGCAGTATTTT. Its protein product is CATSGQGGKADTQYF.

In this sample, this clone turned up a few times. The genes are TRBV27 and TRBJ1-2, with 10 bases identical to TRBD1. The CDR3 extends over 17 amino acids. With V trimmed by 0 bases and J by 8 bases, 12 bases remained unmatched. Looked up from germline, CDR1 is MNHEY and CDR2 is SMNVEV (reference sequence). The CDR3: CASSLSFSLGTGEGYTF. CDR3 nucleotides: TGTGCCAGCAGTTTATCCTTCTCCCTCGGGACAGGGGAGGGCTACACCTTC.